This T cell receptor beta chain comes out of a study of long-term antiretroviral therapy in people with HIV. Study-wide background: Collection of the earliest samples took place about a decade ahead of the 2015 immediate-ART recommendation. The study's findings and limits: Transplant-donor-level diversity was not reached after ART, though diversity increased.

As regards this clone: The antigen is undetermined.

The V and J ends lost 1 base and 4 bases respectively, with 5 bases between them. Per germline, CDR1 SEHNR and CDR2 FQNEAQ (reference sequence). The CDR3 has 12 amino acids. Only United States sites treated participants with HIV. A v3.0 immunoSEQ assay was performed at survey level. Samples were sequenced targeting about 40,000-50,000 T-cell genomes each. Measured with immunoSEQ multiplex PCR; TCRdb has only the in-frame clones, and not every one. The sample lists roughly 15,000 clones; roughly 88% were seen once. This sequence joins TRBV7-9 and TRBJ2-7; D ambiguous. This clonotype was sampled from a man aged 25-45 years with HIV. Source: unsorted PBMCs, taken 0.4 years after starting antiretroviral therapy. The CDR3 protein is CASSLGEYEQYF. CDR3 DNA sequence: TGTGCCAGCAGCTTAGGAGAATACGAGCAGTACTTC. The full variable domain, its missing parts supplied by reference TRBV7-9 and TRBJ2-7, is DTGVSQNPRHKITKRGQNVTFRCDPISEHNRLYWYRQTLGQGPEFLTYFQNEAQLEKSRLLSDRFSAERPKGSFSTLEIQRTEQGDSAMYLCASSLGEYEQYFGPGTRLTVT.